This TCR beta chain comes out of a study of cytomegalovirus exposure and HLA in healthy donors. Of note for this clone: Antigen unknown.

A multiplex PCR was run with 60 Vbeta primers and 13 Jbeta primers. Authors' methods: The authors later counted about 80 million unique TCR beta chains, approximately 12 million of them shared. Here immunoSEQ multiplex PCR was the method, and the copy in TCRdb shows in-frame clones only, minus some. The DNA gave D and trimming, while V, J and clone size come from that table. The sample shows 110,000 or so clones, approximately 75% of them seen only once. Findings and limits, study-wide: Only CMV serostatus was available as immune exposure information. Reported results showed that the classifier diagnosed cytomegalovirus status with high specificity and sensitivity.

The germline V gene encodes CDR1 SGHRS and CDR2 YFSETQ. The CDR3 length is 16 residues. The V segment lost 0 bases and the J segment 7 bases; nucleotides outside the gene matches: 6. The receptor was derived from a man aged 45-60 years in good health and CMV-seropositive. The sample taken for sequencing was PBMCs. This chain connects TRBV5-1 to TRBJ2-3; 12 bases are a match to TRBD2. The CDR3 bases are TGCGCCAGCAGCTTGGATACTAGCGGGGGGAGCAATACGCAGTATTTT. Its protein is CASSLDTSGGSNTQYF.